A single sample gave rise to the 8 T cell receptor beta chains below, sequenced in a study of vaccination effects on CD4 cells after COVID-19. The ViraFEST assay expanded antigen-specific CD4+ T cells with viral peptide pools before sequencing. Upon completion of 10 to 11 days in culture, CD4+ T cells were isolated. Participants completed two doses of the BNT162b2 or mRNA-1273 vaccine. Data came from immunoSEQ multiplex PCR; TCRdb stores just in-frame clones and leaves some out. Of about 27,000 clones listed, about four fifths are singletons. Their antigens are not known. The sequences come from CD4+ T cells from PBMCs cultured with HCoV-NL63 spike peptides, collected after COVID-19 vaccination. All receptors derive from a human donor who received a COVID-19 vaccine. Some clones in this sample may be carry-over from other donors' samples.

The rearrangement links TRBV27 to TRBJ2-1; 10 bases are a match to TRBD1. This CDR3 spans 17 amino acids. V shed 4 bases and J 3 bases; nucleotides not matched to a gene: 9. CDR1 is MNHEY and CDR2 is SMNVEV in the germline V gene (reference sequence). This CDR3 is CASSSGTGVYLYNEQFF. The CDR3, as DNA: TGTGCCAGCAGTTCCGGGACAGGGGTATACCTCTACAATGAGCAGTTCTTC.

In this sample, this clone turned up once. The chain links TRBV15 to TRBJ1-2, with a tentative D call TRBD1 (5 bases). V lost 5 bases and J lost 4, with 11 bases in between. Germline V gene lookup returns CDR1 LNHNV and CDR2 YYDKDF (reference sequence). The CDR3 consists of 13 residues. The CDR3 loop is CATSGDDSYGYTF. CDR3 nucleotides: TGTGCCACCAGCGGGGACGACAGCTATGGCTACACCTTC.

J is TRBJ1-3 and V is TRBV5-5; the D is unclear. Germline loops: CDR1 SGHKS, CDR2 YYEKEE (reference sequence). CDR3 size: 15 residues. Trimming took off 4 bases at V and 5 bases at J, with 16 bases between the two ends. CDR3 amino acids: CASSLTDGRRNTIYF. CDR3 nucleotide sequence: TGTGCCAGCAGCCTAACGGACGGGAGGCGAAACACCATATATTTT. The whole variable domain, remainder taken from reference TRBV5-5 and TRBJ1-3, is DAGVTQSPTHLIKTRGQQVTLRCSPISGHKSVSWYQQVLGQGPQFIFQYYEKEERGRGNFPDRFSARQFPNYSSELNVNALLLGDSALYLCASSLTDGRRNTIYFGEGSWLTVV.

The chain combines TRBV6-5 with TRBJ1-3, with D perhaps TRBD1 (6 bases). The CDR3 runs to 13 residues. Germline values: CDR1 MNHEY, CDR2 SVGAGI. Trimming removed 7 bases from V and 0 bases from J, with 7 bases in between. The CDR3 nucleotides are TGTGCCAGCATGGACAGCTCTGGAAACACCATATATTTT. Its translation is CASMDSSGNTIYF.

Comments on this clone: The same CDR3 can be traced to other DNA sequences in this sample. This chain uses TRBV5-1 with TRBJ2-6; D is ambiguous. V lost 4 bases, J lost 0 bases, and 5 bases lay in between. CDR1 and CDR2 (germline): SGHRS, YFSETQ. The CDR3 covers 14 residues. CDR3 nucleotides: TGCGCCAGCAGCGTCTACTCTGGGGCCAACGTCCTGACTTTC. Translation: CASSVYSGANVLTF.

The chain uses TRBV7-2 and TRBJ1-1; perhaps TRBD1 as D (6 bases). Germline V CDR1 and CDR2: SGHTA, FQGNSA. The CDR3 covers 14 residues. The CDR3 loop is CASLGGRGSTEAFF. The DNA of the CDR3 is TGTGCGTCCCTGGGGGGGCGAGGGAGCACTGAAGCTTTCTTT.

The chain carries TRBV6-2 or TRBV6-3 and TRBJ1-2, with D possibly matching TRBD1 (5 bases). The CDR3 is made up of 12 amino acids. CDR1 and CDR2 (germline): MNHEY, SVGEGT. Between the trimmed V and J ends, which lost 6 bases and 4 bases, there was a span of 9 bases. CDR3 loop: CASSKDSYGYTF. As DNA, the CDR3 is TGTGCCAGCAGCAAAGACAGCTATGGCTACACCTTC.

The J gene is TRBJ1-4, the V gene TRBV24-1, with D perhaps TRBD1 (5 bases). Germline loops: CDR1 KGHDR, CDR2 SFDVKD. Between the trimmed V and J ends, which lost 9 bases and 6 bases, there was a span of 19 bases. CDR3 length: 15 residues. In nucleotides, the CDR3 is TGTGCCACCTCCCCTGGAGGGGCGCAGGATGAAAAACTGTTTTTT. It translates to CATSPGGAQDEKLFF.